The T cell receptor (beta chain) under discussion was sequenced for a study of T-cell reconstitution after alpha-beta-depleted transplantation in children. Deletions cut 4 bases from V and 7 bases from J, with 15 bases between. The germline V gene encodes CDR1 SGHRS and CDR2 YFSETQ. The length of the CDR3 is 14 residues. Study conclusions and caveats: One year after transplant, T-cell counts and diversity came mostly from newly produced T cells.

The authors prepared the TCRbeta library with unique molecular identifiers. TCRdb ran MiXCR on the PCR reads and lists one entry per CDR3 protein. Here the sample spans 550,000 to 800,000 distinct CDR3 sequences, roughly 13% being singletons. Of note for this clonotype: Its target is unknown.

Sequences were derived from PBMCs, sampled before TCRalphabeta/CD19-depleted stem cell transplant. The chain has TRBV5-1 and TRBJ2-1, with D possibly matching TRBD1 (6 bases). The sequence was collected from a girl aged 2-10 years with congenital amegakaryocytic thrombocytopenia, due to receive a stem cell transplant. CDR3 sequence: CASSIGQKRNEQFF. The CDR3, as DNA: TGCGCCAGCAGCATCGGACAGAAAAGGAATGAGCAGTTCTTC. Full variable domain (rest looked up from reference TRBV5-1 and TRBJ2-1): KAGVTQTPRYLIKTRGQQVTLSCSPISGHRSVSWYQQTPGQGLQFLFEYFSETQRNKGNFPGRFSGRQFSNSRSEMNVSTLELGDSALYLCASSIGQKRNEQFFGPGTRLTVL.